These T cell receptor beta chains were read from a single sample in a study of post-analysis software for immune sequencing data. MiXCR was run by TCRdb on the PCR reads, yielding one entry per CDR3 protein. The table lists approximately 770,000 distinct CDR3 sequences, under 60% of them singletons. What was sequenced was blood. All receptors derive from a girl aged 10 to 17 with multiple sclerosis. Each CDR3 is given with its conserved first and last residue. Each record gives: V gene, D gene, J gene, clone size, CDR3 protein, CDR3 DNA. The D gene is left open where the match is weak. A clone size is listed for some rows: how often the clone was seen (once, few, many), or a class if it is expanded.

v_gene: TRBV9; d_gene: TRBD1; j_gene: TRBJ2-6; abundance: .; CDR3aa: CASSTSPRGTGANVLTF; CDR3nt: TGTGCCAGCAGCACCTCCCCCAGGGGGACTGGGGCCAACGTCCTGACTTTC
v_gene: TRBV7-3; d_gene: TRBD2; j_gene: TRBJ2-1; abundance: .; CDR3aa: CASSLTSGTNNEQFF; CDR3nt: TGTGCCAGCAGCTTAACTAGCGGGACTAACAATGAGCAGTTCTTC
v_gene: TRBV19; d_gene: .; j_gene: TRBJ1-1; abundance: once; CDR3aa: CASSIISKTEAFF; CDR3nt: TGTGCCAGTAGTATTATCAGCAAGACTGAAGCTTTCTTT
v_gene: TRBV30; d_gene: TRBD1; j_gene: TRBJ1-2; abundance: .; CDR3aa: CAWKARGRTGYTF; CDR3nt: TGTGCCTGGAAGGCCAGGGGGCGAACTGGCTACACCTTC
v_gene: TRBV29-1; d_gene: TRBD2; j_gene: TRBJ2-1; abundance: few; CDR3aa: CSVEVSLAGGVSEQFF; CDR3nt: TGCAGCGTTGAAGTTTCGCTAGCGGGAGGAGTGAGTGAGCAGTTCTTC
v_gene: TRBV7-3; d_gene: .; j_gene: TRBJ2-5; abundance: few; CDR3aa: CASSLQMGETQYF; CDR3nt: TGTGCCAGCAGCTTACAGATGGGTGAGACCCAGTACTTC
v_gene: TRBV15; d_gene: TRBD2; j_gene: TRBJ2-3; abundance: .; CDR3aa: CATSSRWGLEADTQYF; CDR3nt: TGTGCCACCAGCTCCAGATGGGGACTAGAGGCAGATACGCAGTATTTT
v_gene: TRBV28; d_gene: .; j_gene: TRBJ2-2; abundance: .; CDR3aa: CASSSGDPGELFF; CDR3nt: TGTGCCAGCAGCTCCGGGGATCCCGGGGAGCTGTTTTTT
v_gene: TRBV20-1; d_gene: TRBD2; j_gene: TRBJ2-3; abundance: few; CDR3aa: CSAWGLAGADTQYF; CDR3nt: TGCAGTGCTTGGGGACTAGCGGGGGCAGATACGCAGTATTTT
v_gene: TRBV5-1; d_gene: .; j_gene: TRBJ1-1; abundance: .; CDR3aa: CASSLPKDLPYTEAFF; CDR3nt: TGCGCCAGCAGCCTACCTAAGGACCTCCCTTACACTGAAGCTTTCTTT
v_gene: TRBV9; d_gene: .; j_gene: TRBJ2-5; abundance: .; CDR3aa: CASSASLGGGETQYF; CDR3nt: TGTGCCAGCAGCGCCTCACTTGGGGGAGGAGAGACCCAGTACTTC
v_gene: TRBV5-1; d_gene: TRBD2; j_gene: TRBJ2-1; abundance: .; CDR3aa: CASRGLAEAHNEQFF; CDR3nt: TGCGCCAGCAGGGGACTAGCGGAAGCTCACAATGAGCAGTTCTTC
v_gene: TRBV10-3; d_gene: .; j_gene: TRBJ2-7; abundance: .; CDR3aa: CAIRRSELSYEQYF; CDR3nt: TGTGCCATCAGGCGGTCAGAATTGTCCTACGAGCAGTACTTC
v_gene: TRBV7-7; d_gene: TRBD2; j_gene: TRBJ2-5; abundance: .; CDR3aa: CASSRGLAGGPETQYF; CDR3nt: TGTGCTAGCAGCCGGGGACTAGCGGGAGGGCCGGAGACCCAGTACTTC
v_gene: TRBV27; d_gene: .; j_gene: TRBJ2-7; abundance: many; CDR3aa: CASSLGNSYEQYF; CDR3nt: TGTGCCAGCAGTTTAGGGAACTCCTACGAGCAGTACTTC
v_gene: TRBV4-2; d_gene: TRBD2; j_gene: TRBJ2-3; abundance: .; CDR3aa: CASSQANSLSGRWDTQYF; CDR3nt: TGTGCCAGCAGCCAAGCCAATTCCCTCAGCGGGAGGTGGGATACGCAGTATTTT
v_gene: TRBV5-6; d_gene: .; j_gene: TRBJ2-7; abundance: .; CDR3aa: CASSPQGRGRDEQYF; CDR3nt: TGTGCCAGCAGCCCCCAGGGCAGGGGAAGAGACGAGCAGTACTTC
v_gene: TRBV28; d_gene: .; j_gene: TRBJ2-7; abundance: few; CDR3aa: CASSLLGVSYEQYF; CDR3nt: TGTGCCAGCAGTTTATTAGGGGTCTCCTACGAGCAGTACTTC
v_gene: TRBV7-9; d_gene: TRBD2; j_gene: TRBJ2-7; abundance: .; CDR3aa: CASSLGGTSLHEQYF; CDR3nt: TGTGCCAGCAGCTTAGGTGGGACTAGTCTTCACGAGCAGTACTTC
v_gene: TRBV10-3; d_gene: .; j_gene: TRBJ2-7; abundance: .; CDR3aa: CAISDLNYGRGGSEQYF; CDR3nt: TGTGCCATCAGTGACCTTAACTACGGCAGGGGGGGGAGCGAGCAGTACTTC
v_gene: TRBV6-5; d_gene: .; j_gene: TRBJ2-5; abundance: .; CDR3aa: CASSFFPQETQYF; CDR3nt: TGTGCCAGCAGCTTTTTTCCTCAAGAGACCCAGTACTTC
v_gene: TRBV4-3; d_gene: .; j_gene: TRBJ2-1; abundance: .; CDR3aa: CASSQDRQTSYNEQFF; CDR3nt: TGCGCCAGCAGCCAAGACAGGCAGACCTCCTACAATGAGCAGTTCTTC
v_gene: TRBV27; d_gene: .; j_gene: TRBJ1-5; abundance: .; CDR3aa: CASSLGHNQPQHF; CDR3nt: TGTGCCAGCAGCCTTGGCCACAATCAGCCCCAGCATTTT
v_gene: TRBV28; d_gene: TRBD1; j_gene: TRBJ2-5; abundance: .; CDR3aa: CASTDAGTGETQYF; CDR3nt: TGTGCCAGCACCGACGCCGGGACAGGGGAGACCCAGTACTTC
v_gene: TRBV29-1; d_gene: .; j_gene: TRBJ2-1; abundance: .; CDR3aa: CSVAAVRDEQFF; CDR3nt: TGCAGCGTTGCAGCGGTCCGCGATGAGCAGTTCTTC
v_gene: TRBV10-3; d_gene: .; j_gene: TRBJ2-1; abundance: few; CDR3aa: CAISESGGKMAEQFF; CDR3nt: TGTGCCATCAGTGAGTCAGGGGGGAAAATGGCTGAGCAGTTCTTC
v_gene: TRBV5-1; d_gene: .; j_gene: TRBJ2-7; abundance: .; CDR3aa: CASSLVMQANEQYF; CDR3nt: TGCGCCAGCAGCTTGGTTATGCAGGCTAACGAGCAGTACTTC
v_gene: TRBV7-9; d_gene: .; j_gene: TRBJ2-7; abundance: .; CDR3aa: CASSLVVGGPGTYEQYF; CDR3nt: TGTGCCAGCAGCTTAGTCGTAGGAGGGCCGGGGACCTACGAGCAGTACTTC
v_gene: TRBV27; d_gene: .; j_gene: TRBJ2-7; abundance: .; CDR3aa: CASSSGGGHEQYF; CDR3nt: TGTGCCAGCAGTTCCGGAGGGGGCCACGAGCAGTACTTC
v_gene: TRBV20-1; d_gene: .; j_gene: TRBJ2-3; abundance: few; CDR3aa: CSGRLTDTQYF; CDR3nt: TGCAGTGGCCGGCTCACAGATACGCAGTATTTT
v_gene: TRBV29-1; d_gene: TRBD1; j_gene: TRBJ1-1; abundance: few; CDR3aa: CSVLTGANTEAFF; CDR3nt: TGCAGCGTACTGACAGGGGCGAACACTGAAGCTTTCTTT
v_gene: TRBV7-9; d_gene: .; j_gene: TRBJ2-7; abundance: .; CDR3aa: CASSLSYDEQYF; CDR3nt: TGTGCCAGCAGCTTAAGCTACGACGAGCAGTACTTC
v_gene: TRBV4-1; d_gene: .; j_gene: TRBJ2-7; abundance: .; CDR3aa: CASSQDRTVYEQYF; CDR3nt: TGCGCCAGCAGCCAAGATAGGACAGTGTACGAGCAGTACTTC
v_gene: TRBV7-2; d_gene: TRBD2; j_gene: TRBJ2-5; abundance: .; CDR3aa: CASSLWGAGQETQYF; CDR3nt: TGTGCCAGCAGCTTATGGGGAGCGGGGCAAGAGACCCAGTACTTC
v_gene: TRBV4-3; d_gene: .; j_gene: TRBJ1-2; abundance: .; CDR3aa: CASSQDGRHGYGYTF; CDR3nt: TGCGCCAGCAGCCAAGATGGGAGACACGGGTATGGCTACACCTTC
v_gene: TRBV25-1; d_gene: TRBD1; j_gene: TRBJ2-7; abundance: .; CDR3aa: CASSADRGYEQYF; CDR3nt: TGTGCCAGCAGTGCGGACAGGGGCTACGAGCAGTACTTC
v_gene: TRBV29-1; d_gene: .; j_gene: TRBJ2-7; abundance: .; CDR3aa: CSVGADTVYEQYF; CDR3nt: TGCAGCGTTGGTGCGGACACAGTCTACGAGCAGTACTTC
v_gene: TRBV6-1; d_gene: .; j_gene: TRBJ2-7; abundance: .; CDR3aa: CASSDSPNSYEQYF; CDR3nt: TGTGCCAGCAGTGACAGTCCGAACTCCTACGAGCAGTACTTC
v_gene: TRBV4-2; d_gene: TRBD2; j_gene: TRBJ2-1; abundance: .; CDR3aa: CASALGEGSYNEQFF; CDR3nt: TGTGCCAGCGCCCTGGGGGAGGGCTCCTACAATGAGCAGTTCTTC
v_gene: TRBV6-1; d_gene: .; j_gene: TRBJ1-2; abundance: .; CDR3aa: CASSERRNYGYTF; CDR3nt: TGTGCCAGCAGTGAACGCAGAAACTATGGCTACACCTTC
v_gene: TRBV29-1; d_gene: .; j_gene: TRBJ1-4; abundance: .; CDR3aa: CSVVGNSGDEKLFF; CDR3nt: TGCAGCGTCGTGGGGAATTCAGGCGATGAAAAACTGTTTTTT
v_gene: TRBV28; d_gene: TRBD1; j_gene: TRBJ2-5; abundance: .; CDR3aa: CASSRGTGYSKRTQYF; CDR3nt: TGTGCCAGCAGTCGAGGGACAGGCTACTCCAAGAGAACCCAGTACTTC
v_gene: TRBV12-3/TRBV12-4; d_gene: .; j_gene: TRBJ2-1; abundance: few; CDR3aa: CATTVGVDEQFF; CDR3nt: TGTGCCACTACCGTCGGGGTGGATGAGCAGTTCTTC
v_gene: TRBV20-1; d_gene: .; j_gene: TRBJ2-7; abundance: few; CDR3aa: CSARDLDGDYEQYF; CDR3nt: TGCAGTGCTAGAGACCTCGATGGGGATTACGAGCAGTACTTC
v_gene: TRBV3-1; d_gene: TRBD2; j_gene: TRBJ2-7; abundance: few; CDR3aa: CASSPRLRLAGERLGEQYF; CDR3nt: TGTGCCAGCAGCCCAAGATTGCGACTAGCGGGAGAACGTTTGGGCGAGCAGTACTTC
v_gene: TRBV29-1; d_gene: .; j_gene: TRBJ1-2; abundance: .; CDR3aa: CSVEDEGEGYTF; CDR3nt: TGCAGCGTTGAAGATGAGGGGGAAGGCTACACCTTC
v_gene: TRBV7-6; d_gene: TRBD1; j_gene: TRBJ1-3; abundance: .; CDR3aa: CASKTNRGAGNTIYF; CDR3nt: TGTGCCAGCAAAACCAACAGGGGTGCCGGAAACACCATATATTTT
v_gene: TRBV7-2; d_gene: TRBD1; j_gene: TRBJ1-1; abundance: .; CDR3aa: CASSSDRARVNTEAFF; CDR3nt: TGTGCCAGCAGCTCGGACAGGGCCCGTGTGAACACTGAAGCTTTCTTT
v_gene: TRBV10-3; d_gene: TRBD1; j_gene: TRBJ2-5; abundance: many; CDR3aa: CAIRLTGWQETQYF; CDR3nt: TGTGCCATCAGACTGACAGGGTGGCAAGAGACCCAGTACTTC
v_gene: TRBV20-1; d_gene: TRBD1; j_gene: TRBJ2-7; abundance: .; CDR3aa: CSARGGTGNYEQYF; CDR3nt: TGCAGTGCTAGAGGGGGGACAGGGAACTACGAGCAGTACTTC
v_gene: TRBV7-2; d_gene: .; j_gene: TRBJ2-1; abundance: few; CDR3aa: CASSFVRNEQFF; CDR3nt: TGTGCCAGCAGTTTCGTGCGGAATGAGCAGTTCTTC
v_gene: TRBV20-1; d_gene: .; j_gene: TRBJ1-2; abundance: .; CDR3aa: CSASTGSNYGYTF; CDR3nt: TGCAGTGCTAGCACAGGGAGTAACTATGGCTACACCTTC
v_gene: TRBV7-3; d_gene: .; j_gene: TRBJ2-3; abundance: .; CDR3aa: CASSLIRWDTQYF; CDR3nt: TGTGCCAGCAGCTTAATCCGGTGGGATACGCAGTATTTT
v_gene: TRBV27; d_gene: TRBD1; j_gene: TRBJ1-1; abundance: .; CDR3aa: CASSYLGQGQNTEAFF; CDR3nt: TGTGCCAGCAGTTACCTTGGACAGGGACAGAACACTGAAGCTTTCTTT